These 27 T cell receptor beta chains share one sample of origin, sequenced in a study of T-cell reconstitution after alpha-beta-depleted transplantation in children. The authors prepared the TCRbeta library with unique molecular identifiers. TCRdb reprocessed the PCR reads via MiXCR and lists one record per CDR3 protein. The sample records approximately 430,000 distinct CDR3 sequences, 15% to 20% being singletons. The sequenced sample was PBMCs, mostly from graft donor cells, obtained 360 days after TCRalphabeta/CD19-depleted stem cell transplant. The receptor set was obtained from a boy under two years old who had a stem cell transplant for Wiskott-Aldrich syndrome, so the T cells may come from the graft donor.

J is TRBJ2-3 and V is TRBV12-3 or TRBV12-4; possibly TRBD2 for D (6 bases). With 6 bases removed from V and 2 bases from J, the gap between germline ends came to 18 bases. This CDR3 spans 16 amino acids. CDR3 in amino acids: CASSPRGLLNTDTQYF. The CDR3 DNA reads as TGTGCCAGCAGCCCTAGGGGACTCCTTAACACAGATACGCAGTATTTT.

The DNA for the CDR3 is TGTGCCAGCAGCCGCCTAGCGGGCGAGTACAATGAGCAGTTCTTC. Protein: CASSRLAGEYNEQFF. The chain employs TRBV12-3 or TRBV12-4 and TRBJ2-1, with 8 nucleotides matching TRBD2. V dropped 6 bases and J dropped 4; count of bases not matched to a gene: 8. The CDR3 extends over 15 amino acids.

V usage is TRBV10-3 and J usage is TRBJ1-2; D is possibly TRBD1 (6 bases). The CDR3 extends over 13 amino acids. Germline V gene sequence: CDR1 ENHRY, CDR2 SYGVKD. V shed 7 bases and J shed 3 bases, with 12 bases lying between them. CDR3: CAITGGADYGYTF. As DNA, the CDR3 is TGTGCCATCACGGGGGGCGCTGACTATGGCTACACCTTC.

This clonotype has a handful of counts. The V gene is TRBV12-3 or TRBV12-4, the J gene TRBJ2-2; D not resolved. This CDR3 contains 12 residues. The ends were cut back, 3 bases at V and 6 bases at J, with 5 bases in the middle. CDR3 region: CASSFYSGELFF. In DNA, the CDR3 is TGTGCCAGCAGTTTTTACTCCGGGGAGCTGTTTTTT.

The V and J genes are TRBV27 and TRBJ2-5; possibly TRBD1 or TRBD2 for D (6 bases each). Trimming shortened V by 6 bases and J by 7 bases, and 24 bases separated the two germline ends. CDR1 and CDR2 from the germline V gene are MNHEY and SMNVEV (reference sequence). The CDR3 runs to 16 residues. The CDR3, as DNA: TGTGCCAGCAGCCCCATGGGGGGCATCTCCTTGGGGACCCAGTACTTC. This sequence encodes CASSPMGGISLGTQYF.

The J gene is TRBJ2-2, the V gene TRBV15; D not resolved. The CDR3 sequence is 13 residues long. With 0 bases removed from V and 5 bases from J, the gap between germline ends came to 4 bases. Germline V gives CDR1 LNHNV, CDR2 YYDKDF (reference sequence). The chain's CDR3 is CATSRDMTGELFF. Written as DNA, the CDR3 is TGTGCCACCAGCAGAGATATGACCGGGGAGCTGTTTTTT.

With respect to this clonotype: One junction end disagrees with the germline gene, perhaps due to a read error. The J gene is TRBJ2-3, the V gene TRBV13, with D possibly TRBD1 on 5 matching bases. The CDR3 contains 13 residues. Germline CDR1 and CDR2: PRHDT and FYEKMQ (reference sequence). In DNA, the CDR3 is TGTGCCAGCAGCCTAGGGGCAGGGGATACGCAGTATTTT. This translates into CASSLGAGDTQYF.

This clonotype was seen a few times. The V call is TRBV20-1, the J call TRBJ1-5; D unclear. CDR1 and CDR2 (germline): DFQATT, SNEGSKA (reference sequence). The CDR3 is made up of 15 amino acids. V was cut by 0 bases and J by 3 bases, with 12 bases left in between. The CDR3 here is CSARDSGRINQPQHF. The CDR3, as DNA: TGCAGTGCTAGAGATTCAGGACGGATCAATCAGCCCCAGCATTTT.

The chain couples TRBV20-1 to TRBJ2-3; D possibly matches TRBD1 or TRBD2 (5 bases each). The V gene's germline CDR1 is DFQATT and CDR2 SNEGSKA (reference sequence). CDR3 length equals 15 residues. V lost 1 base and J lost 2, with 13 bases in between. CDR3 sequence (DNA): TGCAGTGCTAGAGTGCCAGGGAGACCCACAGATACGCAGTATTTT. Translation: CSARVPGRPTDTQYF.

The rearrangement joins TRBV3-1 to TRBJ1-2; D is undetermined. Trimming cost V 5 bases and J 1 base, with 11 bases left between them. The CDR3 runs to 14 residues. The germline gives CDR1 LGHDT, CDR2 YNNKEL (reference sequence). CDR3: CASSFGVFNYGYTF. The CDR3 nucleotides read TGTGCCAGCAGCTTCGGGGTTTTTAACTATGGCTACACCTTC.

As DNA, the CDR3 is TGTGCCAGCAGTTTCTTGGACCGCAGCTCCTACGAGCAGTACTTC. Protein product: CASSFLDRSSYEQYF. This chain joins TRBV28 and TRBJ2-7; D ambiguous. CDR3 length equals 15 residues. Trimming pared 3 bases from V and 0 bases from J, leaving 12 bases between. In germline, CDR1 is MDHEN, CDR2 SYDVKM.

The genes are TRBV7-9 and TRBJ2-1; 10 nucleotides line up with TRBD2. J gave up 8 bases and V 5 bases, and 12 bases lay outside the gene matches. The CDR3 extends over 16 amino acids. In germline, CDR1 is SEHNR, CDR2 FQNEAQ (reference sequence). The CDR3 region has the DNA TGTGCCAGCAGCATAGGACTAGCGGCTGTGGCTGATGAGCAGTTCTTC. It codes for CASSIGLAAVADEQFF.

The chain couples TRBV2 to TRBJ1-6, with D perhaps matching TRBD1 (5 bases). This CDR3 comprises 13 residues. Between the trimmed V and J ends, which lost 6 bases and 6 bases, there was a span of 9 bases. Germline-derived CDR1 and CDR2 are SNHLY and FYNNEI. The CDR3 DNA follows: TGTGCCAGCAGGGGAGACAGTAATTCACCCCTCCACTTT. This encodes CASRGDSNSPLHF.

The sample holds a few counts of this clonotype. V gene TRBV5-1 combines with J gene TRBJ2-3; possible D gene TRBD2, 6 bases. Germline CDR1 and CDR2: SGHRS and YFSETQ. Trimming took off 1 base at V and 0 bases at J, with 15 bases between the two ends. This CDR3 contains 17 residues. The CDR3 bases are TGCGCCAGCAGCTTGATTCGCGGGGTAGCTAGCACAGATACGCAGTATTTT. Its protein product is CASSLIRGVASTDTQYF.

A few counts support this clonotype. The CDR3 region is CASSQDFWTTGYYEQYF. In DNA, the CDR3 is TGCGCCAGCAGCCAAGATTTTTGGACTACCGGATACTACGAGCAGTACTTC. The chain is built from TRBV4-1 and TRBJ2-7; TRBD2 is a possible D gene (6 bases). This CDR3 region has 17 residues. Trimming pared 0 bases from V and 3 bases from J, leaving 18 bases between. The germline CDR1 and CDR2 sequences are MGHRA and YSYEKL.

V usage is TRBV12-3 or TRBV12-4 and J usage is TRBJ2-7, with D uncertain. This CDR3 has 15 amino acids. Trimming pared 2 bases from V and 0 bases from J, leaving 11 bases between. The CDR3 nucleotides read TGTGCCAGCAGTTTACGTCACAGTCGCTCCTACGAGCAGTACTTC. This sequence encodes CASSLRHSRSYEQYF.

The CDR3 coding sequence is TGTGCCAGCAGTGTAACGCCTCGGCGGGGTAACTATGGCTACACCTTC. This sequence encodes CASSVTPRRGNYGYTF. V and J are TRBV6-1 and TRBJ1-2; D gene unclear. Germline values: CDR1 MNHNS, CDR2 SASEGT. The CDR3 is made up of 16 amino acids. Trimming removed 4 bases from V and 1 base from J, with 16 bases in between.

The V call is TRBV6-5, the J call TRBJ1-5; D uncertain. The CDR3 loop spans 14 amino acids. Trimming cost V 2 bases and J 4 bases, with 9 bases left between them. The germline gives CDR1 MNHEY, CDR2 SVGAGI. CDR3 region: CASSYGLPNQPQHF. The DNA for the CDR3 is TGTGCCAGCAGTTACGGTCTCCCGAATCAGCCCCAGCATTTT.

J is TRBJ2-4 and V is TRBV19, with 7 bases lining up with TRBD1. V trimming: 5 bases; J trimming: 7 bases; junction bases outside the gene matches: 8. The CDR3 is 14 residues long. Germline CDR1 is LNHDA and CDR2 is SQIVND (reference sequence). In DNA, the CDR3 is TGTGCCAGTAGTGCACAGGGGTGGGGGAACATTCAGTACTTC. Its protein is CASSAQGWGNIQYF.

This clonotype came up a few times. V is TRBV12-3 or TRBV12-4 and J is TRBJ2-7, with a tentative D call TRBD2 (5 bases). V was cut by 4 bases and J by 0 bases, with 16 bases left in between. CDR3 length: 16 amino acids. CDR3 sequence (DNA): TGTGCCAGCAGTTCCCCAGCGGCCCCTAGCTCCTACGAGCAGTACTTC. It translates to CASSSPAAPSSYEQYF.

This clonotype was seen only a few times. The chain links TRBV10-3 to TRBJ2-1, with 8 bases fitting TRBD2. The CDR3 length is 15 residues. Trimming cost V 3 bases and J 8 bases; bases outside gene matches: 9. Germline V gene data show CDR1 as ENHRY and CDR2 as SYGVKD. The CDR3 DNA sequence: TGTGCCATCAGTGAATTCCGGGGGGGCAGGGATGAGCAGTTCTTC. Its translation: CAISEFRGGRDEQFF.

This clonotype has only a few counts. The J gene is TRBJ1-1, the V gene TRBV7-9; D not resolved. Germline-derived CDR1 and CDR2 are SEHNR and FQNEAQ (reference sequence). Trimming shortened V by 1 base and J by 4 bases, and 7 bases separated the two germline ends. CDR3 length: 13 amino acids. The CDR3: CASSLGVSTEAFF. In nucleotides, the CDR3 is TGTGCCAGCAGCTTAGGGGTAAGCACTGAAGCTTTCTTT. The variable domain in full, completed from reference TRBV7-9 and TRBJ1-1, reads DTGVSQNPRHKITKRGQNVTFRCDPISEHNRLYWYRQTLGQGPEFLTYFQNEAQLEKSRLLSDRFSAERPKGSFSTLEIQRTEQGDSAMYLCASSLGVSTEAFFGQGTRLTVV.

This clonotype was detected only a few times. This sequence joins TRBV5-1 and TRBJ2-1, with 11 bases aligning to TRBD1. Germline V gene lookup returns CDR1 SGHRS and CDR2 YFSETQ. The CDR3 has 13 amino acids. Losses at the gene ends were 3 bases for V and 9 bases for J; bases not matched to a gene: 2. As DNA, the CDR3 is TGCGCCAGCAGCTGGGGACAGGGGGGTGAGCAGTTCTTC. It specifies CASSWGQGGEQFF.

The rearrangement joins TRBV6-1 to TRBJ1-5; the D gene is possibly TRBD1 (6 bases). The CDR3 totals 15 residues. Germline V gives CDR1 MNHNS, CDR2 SASEGT. Trimming cost V 7 bases and J 5 bases, with 18 bases left between them. The CDR3 region has the DNA TGTGCCAGCAAAATAGACAGGCCCGCGGATCAGCCCCAGCATTTT. It codes for CASKIDRPADQPQHF.

A few counts support this clonotype. The V gene is TRBV29-1, the J gene TRBJ2-1, with a tentative D call TRBD2 (6 bases). Per the germline V gene, CDR1 is SQVTM and CDR2 is ANQGSEA. This CDR3 is 16 amino acids long. Trimming removed 0 bases from V and 9 bases from J, with 21 bases in between. CDR3 nucleotide sequence: TGCAGCGTTGAAGAGCGACTGAGGGAGGATCCAATTGAGCAGTTCTTC. It specifies CSVEERLREDPIEQFF.

This clonotype was seen a single time. At one boundary the junction diverges from the germline segment, which might be a read error. The V gene is TRBV12-3 or TRBV12-4, the J gene TRBJ2-4; tentatively, D is TRBD2 (6 bases). CDR3 length: 16 residues. CDR3 loop: CASSFAERAAKDIQYF. The CDR3 nucleotides are TGTGCCAGCAGTTTTGCGGAGCGGGCAGCCAAAGACATTCAGTACTTC.

This chain uses TRBV7-9 with TRBJ2-5; no definite D call. The CDR3 is 12 residues long. The V end lost 3 bases, the J end lost 7 bases, and 9 bases lay between the germline ends. Per germline, CDR1 SEHNR and CDR2 FQNEAQ (reference sequence). CDR3: CASSFFGRTQYF. In DNA form, the CDR3 reads TGTGCCAGCAGCTTCTTTGGACGGACCCAGTACTTC. The whole variable domain, remainder taken from reference TRBV7-9 and TRBJ2-5, is DTGVSQNPRHKITKRGQNVTFRCDPISEHNRLYWYRQTLGQGPEFLTYFQNEAQLEKSRLLSDRFSAERPKGSFSTLEIQRTEQGDSAMYLCASSFFGRTQYFGPGTRLLVL.